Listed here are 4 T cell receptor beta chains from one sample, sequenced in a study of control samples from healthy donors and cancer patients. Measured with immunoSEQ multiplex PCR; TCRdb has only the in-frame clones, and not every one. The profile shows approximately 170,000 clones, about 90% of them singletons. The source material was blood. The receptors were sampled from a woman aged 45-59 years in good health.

This chain's CDR3 is CASSPRLAGGRETQYF. CDR3 sequence (DNA): TGTGCCAGCAGTCCCCGACTAGCGGGGGGGCGAGAGACCCAGTACTTC. The chain employs TRBV27 and TRBJ2-5, with 14 bases lining up with TRBD2. Per germline, CDR1 MNHEY and CDR2 SMNVEV (reference sequence). This CDR3 has 16 residues. With 5 bases clipped from V and 4 bases from J, the junction kept 6 bases outside the gene matches.

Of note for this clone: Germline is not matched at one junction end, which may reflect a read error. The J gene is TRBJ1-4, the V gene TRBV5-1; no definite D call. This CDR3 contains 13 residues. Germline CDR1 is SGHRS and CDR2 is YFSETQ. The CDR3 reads CATSPGTNEKLFF. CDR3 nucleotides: TGCGCCACCAGCCCAGGAACTAATGAAAAACTGTTTTTT.

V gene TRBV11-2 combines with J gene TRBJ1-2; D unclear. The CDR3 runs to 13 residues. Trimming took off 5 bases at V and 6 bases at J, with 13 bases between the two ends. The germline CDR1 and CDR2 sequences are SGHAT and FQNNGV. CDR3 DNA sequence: TGTGCCAGCAGCCGGGTGCCTGAACATGGCTACACCTTC. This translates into CASSRVPEHGYTF.

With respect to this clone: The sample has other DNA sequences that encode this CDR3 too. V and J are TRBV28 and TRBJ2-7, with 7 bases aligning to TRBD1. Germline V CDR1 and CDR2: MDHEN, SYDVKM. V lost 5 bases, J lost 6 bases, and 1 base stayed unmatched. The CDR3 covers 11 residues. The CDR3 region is CASSPGGEQYF. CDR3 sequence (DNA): TGTGCCAGCAGTCCAGGGGGCGAGCAGTACTTC. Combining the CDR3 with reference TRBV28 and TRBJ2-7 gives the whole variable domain DVKVTQSSRYLVKRTGEKVFLECVQDMDHENMFWYRQDPGLGLRLIYFSYDVKMKEKGDIPEGYSVSREKKERFSLILESASTNQTSMYLCASSPGGEQYFGPGTRLTVT.